This TCR beta chain originates from a study of blood T cell repertoires in COVID-19. Study background: Material from acute and convalescent COVID-19 was sourced from the United States, Italy and Spain. PBMCs, B-cell-depleted T cells, or T cells provided the cDNA or gDNA that made up the material.

This CDR3 contains 16 residues. The germline gives CDR1 SNHLY, CDR2 FYNNEI. V was pared by 4 bases and J by 5 bases, with 11 bases of the junction left unmatched. Authors' data handling: The assay estimated nucleated cells by amplifying reference gene primers. Libraries were prepared by immunoSEQ multiplex PCR; TCRdb keeps only in-frame clonotypes and omits some of them. D and trimming were read from the DNA, whereas the V and J calls and clone size are those reported in that table. The sample yields 110,000 or so clones, over 75% seen once. This TCR came from a man between 50 and 59 years old with acute or convalescent COVID-19. V gene TRBV2 combines with J gene TRBJ2-5; TRBD2 matches at 9 bases. Sequencing was performed on peripheral blood. The CDR3 DNA reads TGTGCCAGCAGTGTACCCCCAAGCGGGGGGTGGGAGACCCAGTACTTC. It specifies CASSVPPSGGWETQYF.